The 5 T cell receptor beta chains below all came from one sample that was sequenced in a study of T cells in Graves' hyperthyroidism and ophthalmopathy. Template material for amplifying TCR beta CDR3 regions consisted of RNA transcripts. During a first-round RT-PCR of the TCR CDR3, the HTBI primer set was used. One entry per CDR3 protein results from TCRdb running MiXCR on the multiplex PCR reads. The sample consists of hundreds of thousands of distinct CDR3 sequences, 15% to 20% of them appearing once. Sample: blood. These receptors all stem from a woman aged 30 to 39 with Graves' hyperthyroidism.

This CDR3 reads CASSPSGTSGPDTQYF. In nucleotides, the CDR3 is TGTGCCAGCAGCCCCTCCGGGACTAGCGGGCCAGATACGCAGTATTTT. The chain recombines TRBV4-2 with TRBJ2-3; 12 nucleotides agree with TRBD2. Germline assignment: CDR1 LGHNA and CDR2 YNFKEQ. The CDR3 sequence is 16 residues long. J was trimmed by 4 bases and V by 4 bases; bases with no gene match: 6.

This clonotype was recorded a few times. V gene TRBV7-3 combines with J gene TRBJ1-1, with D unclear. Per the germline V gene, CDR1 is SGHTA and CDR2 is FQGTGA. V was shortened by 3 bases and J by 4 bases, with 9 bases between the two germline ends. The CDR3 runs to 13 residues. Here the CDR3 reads CASSFSEGTEAFF. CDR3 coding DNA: TGTGCCAGCAGCTTTAGTGAAGGCACTGAAGCTTTCTTT. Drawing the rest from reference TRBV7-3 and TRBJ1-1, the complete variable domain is GAGVSQTPSNKVTEKGKYVELRCDPISGHTALYWYRQSLGQGPEFLIYFQGTGAADDSGLPNDRFFAVRPEGSVSTLKIQRTERGDSAVYLCASSFSEGTEAFFGQGTRLTVV.

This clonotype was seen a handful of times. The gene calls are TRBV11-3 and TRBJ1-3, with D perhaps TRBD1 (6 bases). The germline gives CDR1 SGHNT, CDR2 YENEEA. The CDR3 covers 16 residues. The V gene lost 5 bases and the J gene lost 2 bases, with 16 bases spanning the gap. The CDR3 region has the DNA TGTGCCAGCAGCGAACTCAGGGGACCTCCTGGAAACACCATATATTTT. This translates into CASSELRGPPGNTIYF.

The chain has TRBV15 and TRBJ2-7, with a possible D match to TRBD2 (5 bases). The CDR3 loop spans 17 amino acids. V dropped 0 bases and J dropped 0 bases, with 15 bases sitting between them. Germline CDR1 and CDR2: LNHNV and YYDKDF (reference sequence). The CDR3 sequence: CATSRDGSGSSSYEQYF. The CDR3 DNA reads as TGTGCCACCAGCAGAGACGGTTCGGGGTCGAGCTCCTACGAGCAGTACTTC.

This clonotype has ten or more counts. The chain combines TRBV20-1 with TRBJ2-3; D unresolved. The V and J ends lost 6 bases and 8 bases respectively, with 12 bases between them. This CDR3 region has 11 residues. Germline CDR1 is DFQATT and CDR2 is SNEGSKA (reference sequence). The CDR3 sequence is CSALRDPTQYF. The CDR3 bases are TGCAGTGCGTTAAGAGACCCTACGCAGTATTTT.